This T cell receptor (beta chain) was captured by sequencing in a study of cytomegalovirus exposure and HLA in healthy donors. Overall study context: Within an early data release were roughly 83 million unique TCRs drawn from HLA-typed donors.

Note on this clone: Its antigen is as yet unknown.

60 Vbeta and 13 Jbeta primers were used in PCR. Sequencing used immunoSEQ multiplex PCR; TCRdb keeps in-frame clones, though not all of them. The sample contains some 96,000 clones, over 65% of which appear only once. Overall study findings and caveats: Several of the most significant clusters appeared, in a later analysis, to be linked to common viral pathogens. Specific recognition of CMV antigens was confirmed in vitro for a few chains (all CMV-associated). 150 to 200 TCR beta chains were listed as cytomegalovirus-associated.

Trimming at V came to 2 bases and at J to 7 bases, leaving 7 bases not matched to a gene. Germline CDR1 MNHEY, CDR2 SMNVEV (reference sequence). This CDR3 has 16 residues. The chain is built from TRBV27 and TRBJ2-3; 12 positions match TRBD2. The sequence came from a woman aged 55-70 years in good health and CMV-seronegative. Sequencing input: PBMCs. In DNA, the CDR3 is TGTGCCAGCAGTTTACAGGCTAGCGGGGGGGTGTATACGCAGTATTTT. This codes for CASSLQASGGVYTQYF.